This is a list of T cell receptor beta chains from one sample in a study of blood T cell repertoires in COVID-19. Clones were sequenced by immunoSEQ multiplex PCR, and TCRdb holds only the in-frame ones, with some missing. The sample holds fewer than 350,000 clones, 75% to 90% seen once. The sequencing sample was made of PBMCs or T cells enriched from blood (not recorded which). The receptors derive from a woman aged 40 to 50 who had recovered from COVID-19. CDR3s include the opening cysteine and the closing phenylalanine or tryptophan. A D gene is named only where the DNA matches it firmly. The size of a clone is reported for some rows only, either as once, few or many, or as a class for expanded clones.

D: .
V: TRBV7-9
J: TRBJ2-5
size: once
DNA: TGTGCCAGCAGCTTAGCCCAGGGCACAGAGACCCAGTACTTC
CDR3: CASSLAQGTETQYF

D: .
V: TRBV5-4
J: TRBJ2-3
size: .
DNA: TGTGCCAGCAGCTTGGGGGAGTATGGGGCAGATACGCAGTATTTT
CDR3: CASSLGEYGADTQYF

D: TRBD1
V: TRBV14
J: TRBJ2-5
size: few
DNA: TGTGCCAGCAGCCGTAGACAGGGGATGGGGGAGACCCAGTACTTC
CDR3: CASSRRQGMGETQYF

D: .
V: TRBV7-8
J: TRBJ2-1
size: .
DNA: TGTGCCAGCAGCTTATCCGAGGGTTCCGGTGAGCAGTTCTTC
CDR3: CASSLSEGSGEQFF

D: TRBD2
V: TRBV7-2
J: TRBJ2-1
size: .
DNA: TGTGCCAGCAGCTTAGGGGGGAGCGGGAGAGGGAATTACAATGAGCAGTTCTTC
CDR3: CASSLGGSGRGNYNEQFF

D: .
V: TRBV6-2/TRBV6-3
J: TRBJ2-7
size: .
DNA: TGTGCCAGCAGCCCACGGGACTCTCCAAAGTACTTC
CDR3: CASSPRDSPKYF

D: .
V: TRBV6-5
J: TRBJ1-3
size: once
DNA: TGTGCCAGCAGTCCCGGGAGGTCAGGAAACACCATATATTTT
CDR3: CASSPGRSGNTIYF

D: TRBD1
V: TRBV14
J: TRBJ1-1
size: .
DNA: TGTGCCAGCAGCCAAGTAGGGGGCACGAACACTGAAGCTTTCTTT
CDR3: CASSQVGGTNTEAFF

D: TRBD1
V: TRBV29-1
J: TRBJ1-1
size: .
DNA: TGCAGCGTTGAAGTTCGGAGTGGGACAGGGGGAACTGAAGCTTTCTTT
CDR3: CSVEVRSGTGGTEAFF

D: .
V: TRBV27
J: TRBJ2-7
size: .
DNA: TGTGCCAGCAGTTCCCAGGCGGGGTCTGTCTCCTACGAGCAGTACTTC
CDR3: CASSSQAGSVSYEQYF

D: TRBD2
V: TRBV11-2
J: TRBJ2-3
size: .
DNA: TGTGCCAGCAGCGAAGCGGGGACCGTGGGGGCAGATACGCAGTATTTT
CDR3: CASSEAGTVGADTQYF

D: .
V: TRBV19
J: TRBJ1-2
size: .
DNA: TGTGCCAGTAGTATTGCAGTCTCGAAGGGCTACACCTTC
CDR3: CASSIAVSKGYTF

D: .
V: TRBV19
J: TRBJ1-2
size: .
DNA: TGTGCCAGTAAGTCCCAGGGAGGAGGCTACACCTTC
CDR3: CASKSQGGGYTF

D: TRBD1
V: TRBV10-1
J: TRBJ1-2
size: once
DNA: TGCGCCAGCAGTGCACACAGGGGAATTGGCTACACCTTC
CDR3: CASSAHRGIGYTF

D: .
V: TRBV5-1
J: TRBJ1-1
size: .
DNA: TGCGCCAGCAGCTTGGGGGAGTACTATTACATGAACACTGAAGCTTTCTTT
CDR3: CASSLGEYYYMNTEAFF

D: .
V: TRBV29-1
J: TRBJ1-1
size: .
DNA: TGCAGCGTTGTGACTACAGGGAGGAACACTGAAGCTTTCTTT
CDR3: CSVVTTGRNTEAFF

D: .
V: TRBV28
J: TRBJ1-2
size: once
DNA: TGTGCCAGCAGGGGGACTGACTATGGCTACACCTTC
CDR3: CASRGTDYGYTF

D: TRBD2
V: TRBV19
J: TRBJ2-3
size: .
DNA: TGTGCCAGTAGTGTAAAGACTAGCGGGATAAGAACAGATACGCAGTATTTT
CDR3: CASSVKTSGIRTDTQYF

D: .
V: TRBV28
J: TRBJ1-2
size: .
DNA: TGTGCCAGCAGTCCGGGGGTTTTTGGCTACACCTTC
CDR3: CASSPGVFGYTF

D: TRBD2
V: TRBV7-8
J: TRBJ2-1
size: .
DNA: TGTGCCAGCAGTTCGGGACTAGCGGGAGATTGTGAGCAGTTCTTC
CDR3: CASSSGLAGDCEQFF

D: .
V: TRBV29-1
J: TRBJ2-7
size: .
DNA: TGCAGCGCCTGGCAGCCGGGGTCCTACGAGCAGTACTTC
CDR3: CSAWQPGSYEQYF

D: TRBD1
V: TRBV6-2/TRBV6-3
J: TRBJ2-7
size: .
DNA: TGTGCCAGCAGCGCGGGACAGGCAACCTACGAGCAGTACTTC
CDR3: CASSAGQATYEQYF

D: TRBD2
V: TRBV4-2
J: TRBJ2-7
size: .
DNA: TGTGCCAGCAGCCAAGGGGCTAGCGGTTCCTACGAGCAGTACTTC
CDR3: CASSQGASGSYEQYF

D: .
V: TRBV29-1
J: TRBJ1-1
size: .
DNA: TGCAGCGTTGAACTCATCGAGAGGAACACTGAAGCTTTCTTT
CDR3: CSVELIERNTEAFF

D: TRBD1
V: TRBV5-4
J: TRBJ1-2
size: .
DNA: TGTGCCAGCAGCTCCCCGGGACAGGGAGTTAACTATGGCTACACCTTC
CDR3: CASSSPGQGVNYGYTF

D: TRBD2
V: TRBV19
J: TRBJ2-5
size: once
DNA: TGTGCCAGTAGTATTTGGCGGGGGCAAGAGACCCAGTACTTC
CDR3: CASSIWRGQETQYF

D: .
V: TRBV2
J: TRBJ1-1
size: .
DNA: TGTGCCACCAATACAGGGGAAGCTTTCTTT
CDR3: CATNTGEAFF

D: TRBD2
V: TRBV5-1
J: TRBJ2-1
size: .
DNA: TGCGCCAGCACCGGACTAGCGGGGGGGAATGAGCAGTTCTTC
CDR3: CASTGLAGGNEQFF

D: TRBD1
V: TRBV5-1
J: TRBJ1-6
size: .
DNA: TGCGCCAGCAGCCCAGGGACAGGGGGCATGAGTTCACCCCTCCACTTT
CDR3: CASSPGTGGMSSPLHF

D: .
V: TRBV5-4
J: TRBJ1-2
size: once
DNA: TGTGCCAGCAGCTTGGGGCGGGGTCAGAGCGACTCATATGGCTACACCTTC
CDR3: CASSLGRGQSDSYGYTF

D: .
V: TRBV18
J: TRBJ2-7
size: .
DNA: TGTGCCAGCTATAACAGGAGCTCCTACGAGCAGTACTTC
CDR3: CASYNRSSYEQYF

D: TRBD2
V: TRBV5-4
J: TRBJ2-2
size: .
DNA: TGTGCCAGCACCCCCGGACTAGCGGGAGGCGGGGAGCTGTTTTTT
CDR3: CASTPGLAGGGELFF

D: .
V: TRBV29-1
J: TRBJ2-1
size: few
DNA: TGCAGCGCTGAAACAGGGTCTCCCTACAATGAGCAGTTCTTC
CDR3: CSAETGSPYNEQFF

D: TRBD1
V: TRBV19
J: TRBJ1-5
size: .
DNA: TGTGCCAGTTTAAAGACAGGGGAAGACAATCAGCCCCAGCATTTT
CDR3: CASLKTGEDNQPQHF

D: TRBD2
V: TRBV7-2
J: TRBJ2-7
size: .
DNA: TGTGCCAGCAGCTTGGGACTAGCGGGCTACGAGCAGTACTTC
CDR3: CASSLGLAGYEQYF

D: .
V: TRBV3-1/TRBV3-2
J: TRBJ2-3
size: .
DNA: TGTGCCAGCAGCCAAGAGTGGGGGGGCCTCAATACGCAGTATTTT
CDR3: CASSQEWGGLNTQYF

D: .
V: TRBV6-1
J: TRBJ1-4
size: .
DNA: TGTGCCAGCAGTGAAGGGTCGCAGAGGCGCGAAAAACTGTTTTTT
CDR3: CASSEGSQRREKLFF

D: TRBD1
V: TRBV23-1
J: TRBJ1-2
size: .
DNA: TGCGCCAGCAGTCCCTGGACAGGGGGCGGCTACACCTTC
CDR3: CASSPWTGGGYTF

D: .
V: TRBV6-6
J: TRBJ2-6
size: few
DNA: TGTGCCAGCAACCACGTCGGCTCTGGGGCCAACGTCCTGACTTTC
CDR3: CASNHVGSGANVLTF

D: .
V: TRBV5-1
J: TRBJ1-2
size: .
DNA: TGCGCCAGCAGCCAGGACTTAGACGGCTACACCTTC
CDR3: CASSQDLDGYTF